This T cell receptor beta chain was captured by sequencing in a study of lymphopenia after photon versus proton radiotherapy. Study findings and constraints: After lymphocyte nadir, photon-treated repertoires showed oligoclonal expansion, especially CD8+ Temra. Relative stability marked proton patients; photon patients lost diversity and naive cells. Only patients who died were analyzed for survival; proton advantage is unproven.

In the case of this clone: Its antigen remains unknown.

Clones were read by immunoSEQ multiplex PCR, and TCRdb kept only the in-frame ones, dropping some. The sample holds over 35,000 clones, under 85% seen once. The germline V gene encodes CDR1 SGHDT and CDR2 YYEEEE. This CDR3 contains 17 residues. V trimming: 4 bases; J trimming: 6 bases; junction bases outside the gene matches: 13. The TCR comes from a woman aged 70-85 years with pancreatic cancer. This sequence joins TRBV5-6 and TRBJ1-1; TRBD1 agrees at 12 bases. The input for sequencing was peripheral blood, taken from a patient treated with proton-based radiotherapy. The CDR3 nucleotides read TGTGCCAGCAGCCGGTCCCGGGACAGGGGGCGGACCTCTGAAGCTTTCTTT. Translated, it gives CASSRSRDRGRTSEAFF.